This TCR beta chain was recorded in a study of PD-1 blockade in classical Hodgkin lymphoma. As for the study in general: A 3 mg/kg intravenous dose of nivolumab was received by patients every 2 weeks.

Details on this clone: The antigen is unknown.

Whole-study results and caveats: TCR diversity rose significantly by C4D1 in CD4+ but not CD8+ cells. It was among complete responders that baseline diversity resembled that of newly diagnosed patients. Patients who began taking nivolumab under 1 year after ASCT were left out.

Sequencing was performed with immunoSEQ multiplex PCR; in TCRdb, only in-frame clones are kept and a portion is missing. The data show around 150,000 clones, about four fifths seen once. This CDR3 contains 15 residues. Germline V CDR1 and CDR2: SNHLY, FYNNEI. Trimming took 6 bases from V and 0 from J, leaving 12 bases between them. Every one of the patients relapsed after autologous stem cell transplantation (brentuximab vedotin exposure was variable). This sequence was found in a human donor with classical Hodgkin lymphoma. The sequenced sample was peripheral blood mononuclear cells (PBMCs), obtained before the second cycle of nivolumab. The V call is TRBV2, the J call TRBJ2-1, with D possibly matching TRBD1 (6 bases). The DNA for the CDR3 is TGTGCCAGCAGATCCGACAGGAGCTCCTACAATGAGCAGTTCTTC. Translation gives CASRSDRSSYNEQFF. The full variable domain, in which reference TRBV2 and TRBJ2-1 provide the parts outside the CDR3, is EPEVTQTPSHQVTQMGQEVILRCVPISNHLYFYWYRQILGQKVEFLVSFYNNEISEKSEIFDDQFSVERPDGSNFTLKIRSTKLEDSAMYFCASRSDRSSYNEQFFGPGTRLTVL.